Following are 27 T cell receptor beta chains from one sample sequenced in a study of blood T cell repertoires in COVID-19. Sequenced by immunoSEQ multiplex PCR; TCRdb stores in-frame clones only, minus some. The sample yields some 290,000 clones, more than 75% seen once. The material sequenced was PBMCs or T cells enriched from blood (not recorded which). These receptors all come from a woman in her 40s with acute COVID-19.

The V and J genes are TRBV18 and TRBJ1-3, with unresolved D. CDR1 and CDR2 from the germline V gene are KGHSH and LQKENI. The CDR3 length is 15 residues. V lost 2 bases to trimming and J lost 0 bases, with 8 bases between them. CDR3 in amino acids: CASSPTPDSGNTIYF. CDR3 DNA sequence: TGTGCCAGCTCACCAACACCAGACTCTGGAAACACCATATATTTT.

The sample holds a few counts of this clone. The V and J genes are TRBV28 and TRBJ2-7, with 11 bases identical to TRBD1. The CDR3 runs 14 residues. CDR1 and CDR2 from the germline V gene are MDHEN and SYDVKM. V lost 4 bases, J lost 9 bases, and 8 bases stayed unmatched. The CDR3 DNA reads TGTGCCAGCAGTTCGGACAGGGGGCGGATGAGGCAGTACTTC. It specifies CASSSDRGRMRQYF.

CDR3 sequence: CASSYTGVLGTEAFF. The CDR3 nucleotides read TGTGCCAGCAGCTATACAGGGGTATTAGGCACTGAAGCTTTCTTT. The chain has TRBV7-9 and TRBJ1-1; 7 bases align to TRBD1. Unmatched junction bases numbered 9, after V lost 4 bases and J lost 4 bases. CDR1 is SEHNR, CDR2 FQNEAQ, per germline (reference sequence). The CDR3 is 15 residues long.

This chain joins TRBV7-2 and TRBJ2-7; 9 bases line up with TRBD1. There are 16 residues in the CDR3. The V and J ends lost 3 bases and 4 bases, in that order; junction bases with no gene match: 10. From germline, CDR1 is SGHTA and CDR2 FQGNSA. CDR3 sequence reads: CASSFQLQGAGYEQYF. The CDR3 DNA follows: TGTGCCAGCAGCTTTCAGTTACAGGGGGCGGGGTACGAGCAGTACTTC.

V gene TRBV19 combines with J gene TRBJ1-3; maybe TRBD1 (6 bases). Looked up from germline, CDR1 is LNHDA and CDR2 is SQIVND (reference sequence). This CDR3 region has 17 residues. The germline V and J ends were trimmed by 1 base and 0 bases, with 13 bases remaining between them. CDR3 sequence: CASSIADRISSGNTIYF. CDR3 DNA: TGTGCCAGTAGTATAGCCGACAGGATAAGCTCTGGAAACACCATATATTTT.

This rearrangement joins TRBV28 to TRBJ1-2; possible D gene TRBD1, 5 bases. The CDR3 spans 15 residues. V dropped 1 base and J dropped 7 bases, with 16 bases sitting between them. From germline, CDR1 is MDHEN and CDR2 SYDVKM. CDR3 in amino acids: CASSLSGGGRAGYTF. The CDR3 DNA reads as TGTGCCAGCAGTTTATCGGGGGGAGGGAGGGCTGGCTACACCTTC.

The V gene is TRBV5-4, the J gene TRBJ2-3, with TRBD2 identical over 7 bases. The CDR3 has 16 residues. V was clipped by 4 bases and J by 0 bases; unmatched bases: 8. The germline gives CDR1 SGHNT, CDR2 YYREEE (reference sequence). CDR3 bases: TGTGCCAGCAGCCCGGGGAGCGGGAAGAGCACAGATACGCAGTATTTT. The encoded protein is CASSPGSGKSTDTQYF. The full variable domain, with the rest looked up from reference TRBV5-4 and TRBJ2-3, is ETGVTQSPTHLIKTRGQQVTLRCSSQSGHNTVSWYQQALGQGPQFIFQYYREEENGRGNFPPRFSGLQFPNYSSELNVNALELDDSALYLCASSPGSGKSTDTQYFGPGTRLTVL.

The chain has TRBV12-3 or TRBV12-4 and TRBJ1-1; 7 bases line up with TRBD1. V gave up 4 bases and J gave up 8 bases; unmatched junction bases: 7. The CDR3 is 13 residues long. CDR3 region: CASSSRTGTEAFF. The CDR3 DNA follows: TGTGCCAGCAGTTCCAGGACAGGCACCGAAGCTTTCTTT.

V and J are TRBV28 and TRBJ2-3; 8 nucleotides line up with TRBD2. Per germline, CDR1 MDHEN and CDR2 SYDVKM. This CDR3 has 15 residues. V lost 3 bases and J lost 5; bases outside the gene matches: 7. This CDR3 reads CASSFAGGLVDTQYF. The CDR3, as DNA: TGTGCCAGCAGTTTTGCGGGGGGATTAGTAGATACGCAGTATTTT.

The genes are TRBV27 and TRBJ1-2; the match to TRBD1 covers 10 bases. V was pared by 4 bases and J by 8 bases, with 7 bases of the junction left unmatched. The germline gives CDR1 MNHEY, CDR2 SMNVEV (reference sequence). The CDR3 has 14 amino acids. The CDR3 protein is CASSSQGTGAGYTF. Here the CDR3 DNA reads TGTGCCAGCAGTTCCCAGGGGACAGGGGCCGGCTACACCTTC.

The gene calls are TRBV25-1 and TRBJ1-5, with 7 bases that match TRBD1. This CDR3 has 15 residues. The trim removed 4 bases at V and 0 bases at J, leaving 3 bases unmatched. Germline CDR1 reads MGHDK; CDR2 reads SYGVNS. CDR3 sequence: CASSAGTASNQPQHF. For the CDR3, the DNA is TGTGCCAGCAGTGCCGGGACAGCTAGCAATCAGCCCCAGCATTTT. The whole variable domain, filled in from reference TRBV25-1 and TRBJ1-5, reads EADIYQTPRYLVIGTGKKITLECSQTMGHDKMYWYQQDPGMELHLIHYSYGVNSTEKGDLSSESTVSRIRTEHFPLTLESARPSHTSQYLCASSAGTASNQPQHFGDGTRLSIL.

The J gene is TRBJ2-2, the V gene TRBV7-3; TRBD2 might be the D (7 bases). CDR3 length: 16 residues. Germline V gives CDR1 SGHTA, CDR2 FQGTGA. Deletions cut 1 base from V and 4 bases from J, with 13 bases between. DNA of the CDR3: TGTGCCAGCAGCTTAAGGGGGGGCCCTGTCACCGGGGAGCTGTTTTTT. Protein product: CASSLRGGPVTGELFF.

The chain couples TRBV6-5 to TRBJ2-2; 7 bases are shared with TRBD1. The CDR3 sequence is 14 residues long. With 5 bases clipped from V and 5 bases from J, the junction kept 5 bases outside the gene matches. Germline V gene data show CDR1 as MNHEY and CDR2 as SVGAGI. Written as DNA, the CDR3 is TGTGCCAGCAGTAACAGGGGATATACCGGGGAGCTGTTTTTT. Its translation: CASSNRGYTGELFF.

The genes are TRBV19 and TRBJ1-5, with 8 bases aligning to TRBD1. CDR1 and CDR2 from the germline V gene are LNHDA and SQIVND (reference sequence). This CDR3 is 16 amino acids long. J lost 3 bases, V lost 6 bases, and 10 bases had no gene match. The CDR3 nucleotides read TGTGCCAGTAGCCGCAGGGGGCTTGGAGACAATCAGCCCCAGCATTTT. Its protein is CASSRRGLGDNQPQHF. The full variable domain, rest sourced from reference TRBV19 and TRBJ1-5, is DGGITQSPKYLFRKEGQNVTLSCEQNLNHDAMYWYRQDPGQGLRLIYYSQIVNDFQKGDIAEGYSVSREKKESFPLTVTSAQKNPTAFYLCASSRRGLGDNQPQHFGDGTRLSIL.

In its sample, this clone was seen a few times. This rearrangement joins TRBV5-6 to TRBJ2-3, with a weak D call TRBD2 (5 bases). This CDR3 is built from 13 residues. V was trimmed by 4 bases and J by 5 bases, leaving 11 bases between them. Looked up from germline, CDR1 is SGHDT and CDR2 is YYEEEE. The CDR3 region has the DNA TGTGCCAGCAGCCCCTTTAGCGTAGATACGCAGTATTTT. This codes for CASSPFSVDTQYF.

This chain links TRBV6-5 with TRBJ2-1; maybe TRBD1 (6 bases). V was trimmed by 8 bases and J by 7 bases, leaving 15 bases between them. The CDR3 runs 13 residues. CDR1 is MNHEY and CDR2 is SVGAGI in the germline V gene. The CDR3 coding sequence is TGTGCCAGCCGCACAGGGACGGGGAATGAGCAGTTCTTC. This translates into CASRTGTGNEQFF.

V and J are TRBV2 and TRBJ2-5, with D possibly matching TRBD1 (6 bases). Trimming shortened V by 2 bases and J by 4 bases, and 17 bases separated the two germline ends. The CDR3 loop spans 16 amino acids. Germline CDR1 and CDR2: SNHLY and FYNNEI. CDR3: CASSENGVLQGETQYF. The CDR3 coding sequence is TGTGCCAGCAGTGAAAACGGGGTTTTACAGGGAGAGACCCAGTACTTC.

The V call is TRBV10-3, the J call TRBJ2-7, with 8 positions matching TRBD2. This CDR3 has 14 amino acids. Germline CDR1 ENHRY, CDR2 SYGVKD. J gave up 2 bases and V 7 bases, and 7 bases lay outside the gene matches. Here the CDR3 reads CAITRTSSTYEQYF. The CDR3 nucleotides read TGTGCCATCACCCGGACTAGCTCGACCTACGAGCAGTACTTC.

The gene calls are TRBV6-5 and TRBJ1-2; D might be TRBD1 (6 bases). This CDR3 has 13 residues. V lost 6 bases, J lost 3 bases, and 11 bases lay in between. The germline V gene encodes CDR1 MNHEY and CDR2 SVGAGI. The CDR3 region is CASRPQGHYGYTF. The CDR3 DNA is TGTGCCAGCAGACCACAGGGCCACTATGGCTACACCTTC.

The chain couples TRBV14 to TRBJ2-6; perhaps TRBD1 as D (5 bases). CDR3 size: 15 residues. Trimming shortened V by 4 bases and J by 1 base, and 8 bases separated the two germline ends. Germline assignment: CDR1 SGHDN and CDR2 FVKESK. The CDR3 DNA sequence: TGTGCCAGCAGCCGGGGCGAGTCTGGGGCCAACGTCCTGACTTTC. Translation: CASSRGESGANVLTF.

The CDR3 bases are TGTGCCAGTAAGGACAGGGTCTACACTGAAGCTTTCTTT. This translates into CASKDRVYTEAFF. The chain recombines TRBV19 with TRBJ1-1, with 8 bases that match TRBD1. The CDR3 runs 13 residues. Trimming at V came to 7 bases and at J to 3 bases, leaving 4 bases not matched to a gene. The germline CDR1 and CDR2 sequences are LNHDA and SQIVND (reference sequence).

The gene calls are TRBV11-2 and TRBJ2-7; tentatively, D is TRBD2 (6 bases). The V end lost 0 bases, the J end lost 0 bases, and 9 bases lay between the germline ends. Germline V gives CDR1 SGHAT, CDR2 FQNNGV. The CDR3 covers 15 residues. The CDR3 DNA reads as TGTGCCAGCAGCTTAGATTTCGGGAGCTCCTACGAGCAGTACTTC. Residues: CASSLDFGSSYEQYF.

As concerns this clone: Being one base from a much bigger clone, this may be a read error. The V gene is TRBV6-4, the J gene TRBJ1-1, with D uncertain. The CDR3 length is 13 residues. Trimming took off 5 bases at V and 1 base at J, with 8 bases between the two ends. CDR1 is MRHNA and CDR2 is SNTAGT in the germline V gene. CDR3 region: CASSSTANTEAFF. The CDR3 coding sequence is TGTGCCAGCAGTTCTACAGCGAACACTGAAGCTTTCTTT.

The chain joins TRBV19 to TRBJ2-7, with a possible D match to TRBD1 (6 bases). Per the germline V gene, CDR1 is LNHDA and CDR2 is SQIVND (reference sequence). The CDR3 has 14 residues. Trimming removed 4 bases from V and 6 bases from J, with 16 bases in between. CDR3 bases: TGTGCCAGTAGTACGGACAGCCCTGCATCCGAGCAGTACTTC. The encoded protein is CASSTDSPASEQYF. The variable domain in full, completed from reference TRBV19 and TRBJ2-7, reads DGGITQSPKYLFRKEGQNVTLSCEQNLNHDAMYWYRQDPGQGLRLIYYSQIVNDFQKGDIAEGYSVSREKKESFPLTVTSAQKNPTAFYLCASSTDSPASEQYFGPGTRLTVT.

V is TRBV28 and J is TRBJ2-5, with D maybe TRBD2 (6 bases). Trimming removed 4 bases from V and 3 bases from J, with 9 bases in between. Germline V gene sequence: CDR1 MDHEN, CDR2 SYDVKM. The CDR3 length is 13 residues. The CDR3 DNA reads as TGTGCCAGCAGTTCGGACTACGAAGAGACCCAGTACTTC. It yields the protein CASSSDYEETQYF.

This clone was counted a few times. V gene TRBV2 combines with J gene TRBJ1-2; D may be TRBD1 (5 bases). The CDR3 is 13 amino acids. CDR1 SNHLY and CDR2 FYNNEI come from the germline V gene. V dropped 2 bases and J dropped 8 bases, with 12 bases sitting between them. CDR3 sequence reads: CASSEIRESGYTF. CDR3 DNA: TGTGCCAGCAGTGAAATCAGGGAATCGGGCTACACCTTC.

V is TRBV12-3 or TRBV12-4 and J is TRBJ1-1; D perhaps matches TRBD1 (5 bases). The V end was cut by 1 base, the J end by 5 bases, with 5 bases between. There are 12 residues in the CDR3. CDR3 residues: CASSLEGTEAFF. CDR3 sequence (DNA): TGTGCCAGCAGTTTAGAGGGGACTGAAGCTTTCTTT.